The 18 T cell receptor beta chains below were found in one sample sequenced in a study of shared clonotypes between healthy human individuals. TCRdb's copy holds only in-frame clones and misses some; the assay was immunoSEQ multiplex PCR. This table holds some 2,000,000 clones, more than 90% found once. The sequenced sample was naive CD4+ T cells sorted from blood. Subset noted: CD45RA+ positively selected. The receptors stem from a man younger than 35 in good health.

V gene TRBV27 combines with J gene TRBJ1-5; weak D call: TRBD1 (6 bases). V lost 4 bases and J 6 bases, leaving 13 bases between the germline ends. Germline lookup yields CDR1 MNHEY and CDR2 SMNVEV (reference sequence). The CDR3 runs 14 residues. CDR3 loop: CASSWAGDTQPQHF. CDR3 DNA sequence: TGTGCCAGCAGTTGGGCAGGGGATACTCAGCCCCAGCATTTT.

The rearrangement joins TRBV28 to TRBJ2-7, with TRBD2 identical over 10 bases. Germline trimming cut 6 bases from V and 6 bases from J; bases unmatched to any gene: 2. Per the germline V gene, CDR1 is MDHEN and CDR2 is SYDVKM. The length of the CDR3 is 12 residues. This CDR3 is CASRLAGVEQYF. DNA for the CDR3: TGTGCCAGCAGGCTAGCGGGAGTCGAGCAGTACTTC.

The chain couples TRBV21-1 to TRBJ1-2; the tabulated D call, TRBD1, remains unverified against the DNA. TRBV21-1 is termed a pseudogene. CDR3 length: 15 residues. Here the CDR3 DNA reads TGTGCCAGCAGCACTTGGGACAGGGGGGACTATGGCTACACCTTC. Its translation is CASSTWDRGDYGYTF.

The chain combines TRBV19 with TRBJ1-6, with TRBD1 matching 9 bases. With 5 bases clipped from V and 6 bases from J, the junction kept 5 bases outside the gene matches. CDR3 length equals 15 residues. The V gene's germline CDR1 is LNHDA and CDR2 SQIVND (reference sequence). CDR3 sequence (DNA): TGTGCCAGTAGTCAGGGGACAGGGCTTAATTCACCCCTCCACTTT. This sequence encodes CASSQGTGLNSPLHF. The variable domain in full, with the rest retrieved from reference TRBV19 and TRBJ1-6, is DGGITQSPKYLFRKEGQNVTLSCEQNLNHDAMYWYRQDPGQGLRLIYYSQIVNDFQKGDIAEGYSVSREKKESFPLTVTSAQKNPTAFYLCASSQGTGLNSPLHFGNGTRLTVT.

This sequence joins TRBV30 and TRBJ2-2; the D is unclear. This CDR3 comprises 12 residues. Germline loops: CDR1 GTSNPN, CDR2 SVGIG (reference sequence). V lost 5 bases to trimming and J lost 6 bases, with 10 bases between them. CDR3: CAWQLGPGELFF. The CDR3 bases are TGTGCCTGGCAGTTGGGTCCCGGGGAGCTGTTTTTT.

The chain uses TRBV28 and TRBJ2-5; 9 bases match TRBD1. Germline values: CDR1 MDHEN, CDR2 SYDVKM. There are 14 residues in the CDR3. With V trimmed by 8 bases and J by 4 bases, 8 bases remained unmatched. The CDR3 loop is CASAGTGSVETQYF. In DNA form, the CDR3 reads TGTGCCAGCGCCGGGACAGGGAGTGTAGAGACCCAGTACTTC.

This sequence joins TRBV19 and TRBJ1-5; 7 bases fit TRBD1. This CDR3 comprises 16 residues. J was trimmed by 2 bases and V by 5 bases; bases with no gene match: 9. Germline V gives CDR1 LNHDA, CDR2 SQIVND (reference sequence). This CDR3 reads CASSHMLDRRNQPQHF. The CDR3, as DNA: TGTGCCAGTAGTCATATGCTGGACAGGCGCAATCAGCCCCAGCATTTT.

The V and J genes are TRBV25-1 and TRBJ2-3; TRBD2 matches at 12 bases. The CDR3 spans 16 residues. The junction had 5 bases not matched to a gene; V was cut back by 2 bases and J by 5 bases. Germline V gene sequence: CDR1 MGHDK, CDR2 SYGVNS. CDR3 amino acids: CASSERTSGTRDTQYF. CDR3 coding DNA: TGTGCCAGCAGTGAACGGACTAGCGGGACCCGAGATACGCAGTATTTT.

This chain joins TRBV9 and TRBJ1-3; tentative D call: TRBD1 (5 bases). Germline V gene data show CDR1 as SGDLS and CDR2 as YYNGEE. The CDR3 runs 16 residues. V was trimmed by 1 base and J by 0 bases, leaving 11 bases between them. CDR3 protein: CASSVSQGNSGNTIYF. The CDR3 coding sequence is TGTGCCAGCAGCGTAAGTCAGGGAAACTCTGGAAACACCATATATTTT.

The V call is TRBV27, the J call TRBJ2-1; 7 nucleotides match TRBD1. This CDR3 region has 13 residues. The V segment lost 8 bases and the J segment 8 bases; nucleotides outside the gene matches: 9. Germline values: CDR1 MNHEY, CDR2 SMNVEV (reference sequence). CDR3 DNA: TGTGCCAGCTCCCGCAGAGGGGGCGATGAGCAGTTCTTC. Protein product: CASSRRGGDEQFF.

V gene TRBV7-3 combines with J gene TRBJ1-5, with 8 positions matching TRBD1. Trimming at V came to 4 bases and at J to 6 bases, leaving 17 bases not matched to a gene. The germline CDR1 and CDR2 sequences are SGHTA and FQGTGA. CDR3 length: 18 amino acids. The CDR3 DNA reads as TGTGCCAGCAGCTGTATTGCCCAGGACAGGGCCCTCATTCAGCCCCAGCATTTT. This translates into CASSCIAQDRALIQPQHF. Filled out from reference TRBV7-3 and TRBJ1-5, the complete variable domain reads GAGVSQTPSNKVTEKGKYVELRCDPISGHTALYWYRQSLGQGPEFLIYFQGTGAADDSGLPNDRFFAVRPEGSVSTLKIQRTERGDSAVYLCASSCIAQDRALIQPQHFGDGTRLSIL.

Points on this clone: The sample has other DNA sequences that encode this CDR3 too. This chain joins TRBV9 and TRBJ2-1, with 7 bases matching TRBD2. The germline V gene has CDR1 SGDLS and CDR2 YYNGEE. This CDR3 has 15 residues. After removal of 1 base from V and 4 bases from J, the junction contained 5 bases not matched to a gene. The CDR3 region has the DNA TGTGCCAGCAGCGTATCCAGCGGGGCATACAATGAGCAGTTCTTC. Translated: CASSVSSGAYNEQFF.

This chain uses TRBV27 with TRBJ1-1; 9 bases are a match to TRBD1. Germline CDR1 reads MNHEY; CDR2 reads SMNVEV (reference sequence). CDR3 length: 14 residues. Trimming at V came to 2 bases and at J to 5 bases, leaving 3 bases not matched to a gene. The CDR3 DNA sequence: TGTGCCAGCAGTTTACTGGGACAGGGTACTGAAGCTTTCTTT. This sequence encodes CASSLLGQGTEAFF.

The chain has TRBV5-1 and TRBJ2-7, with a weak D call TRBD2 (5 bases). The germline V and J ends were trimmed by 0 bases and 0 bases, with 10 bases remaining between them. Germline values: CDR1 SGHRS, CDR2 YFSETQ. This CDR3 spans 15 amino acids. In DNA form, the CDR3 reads TGCGCCAGCAGCTTGGTAGGACTCTCCTCCTACGAGCAGTACTTC. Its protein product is CASSLVGLSSYEQYF.

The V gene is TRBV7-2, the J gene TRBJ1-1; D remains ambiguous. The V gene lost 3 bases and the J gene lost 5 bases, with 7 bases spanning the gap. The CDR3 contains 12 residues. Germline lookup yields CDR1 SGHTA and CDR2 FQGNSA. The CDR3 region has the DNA TGTGCCAGCAGCTTTATCCCGACTGAAGCTTTCTTT. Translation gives CASSFIPTEAFF.

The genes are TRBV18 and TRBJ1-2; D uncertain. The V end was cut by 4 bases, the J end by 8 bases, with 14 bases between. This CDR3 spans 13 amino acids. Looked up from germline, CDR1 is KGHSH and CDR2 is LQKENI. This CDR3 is CASSRPGGEGYTF. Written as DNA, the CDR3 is TGTGCCAGCTCACGGCCGGGAGGCGAAGGCTACACCTTC.

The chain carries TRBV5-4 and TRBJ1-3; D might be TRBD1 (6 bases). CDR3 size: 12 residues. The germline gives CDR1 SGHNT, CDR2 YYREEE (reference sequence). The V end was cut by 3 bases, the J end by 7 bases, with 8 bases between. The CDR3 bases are TGTGCCAGCAGCTCAGGGGCGAACACCATATATTTT. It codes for CASSSGANTIYF. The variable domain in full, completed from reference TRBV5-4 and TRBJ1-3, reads ETGVTQSPTHLIKTRGQQVTLRCSSQSGHNTVSWYQQALGQGPQFIFQYYREEENGRGNFPPRFSGLQFPNYSSELNVNALELDDSALYLCASSSGANTIYFGEGSWLTVV.

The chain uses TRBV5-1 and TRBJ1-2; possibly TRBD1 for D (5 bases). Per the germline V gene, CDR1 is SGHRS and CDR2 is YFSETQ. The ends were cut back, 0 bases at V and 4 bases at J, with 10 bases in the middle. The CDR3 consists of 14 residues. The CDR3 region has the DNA TGCGCCAGCAGCTTGGAGACAGCTAGCTATGGCTACACCTTC. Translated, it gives CASSLETASYGYTF.